The sample holds many counts of the clone carrying this T cell receptor (beta chain). Its specificity is unknown. The authors obtained PBMCs from over 8.5 ml of fresh peripheral blood. Using RNA transcripts as the source, TCR beta CDR3 regions were amplified. A first-round RT-PCR of the TCR CDR3 used the HTBI primer set. One entry per CDR3 protein, called by TCRdb with MiXCR from the multiplex PCR reads. The sample consists of more than 150,000 distinct CDR3 sequences, about 17% of them appearing once. The data were obtained in a study of T cells in Graves' hyperthyroidism and ophthalmopathy. Germline CDR1 and CDR2: DFQATT and SNEGSKA (reference sequence). The CDR3 covers 11 residues. Trimming took 3 bases from V and 12 from J, leaving 12 bases between them. Study-level results: The blood repertoire included most of the expanded thyroid clonotypes above 0.001. Stable hyperthyroidism and ophthalmopathy were separated using 13 V-J signatures.

The sequenced sample was blood. This sequence was found in a woman aged 50 to 60 with Graves' hyperthyroidism. This chain uses TRBV20-1 with TRBJ2-4; D may be TRBD2 (6 bases). The CDR3 sequence is CSARELATQYF. For the CDR3, the DNA is TGCAGTGCTAGGGAACTAGCTACTCAGTACTTC.